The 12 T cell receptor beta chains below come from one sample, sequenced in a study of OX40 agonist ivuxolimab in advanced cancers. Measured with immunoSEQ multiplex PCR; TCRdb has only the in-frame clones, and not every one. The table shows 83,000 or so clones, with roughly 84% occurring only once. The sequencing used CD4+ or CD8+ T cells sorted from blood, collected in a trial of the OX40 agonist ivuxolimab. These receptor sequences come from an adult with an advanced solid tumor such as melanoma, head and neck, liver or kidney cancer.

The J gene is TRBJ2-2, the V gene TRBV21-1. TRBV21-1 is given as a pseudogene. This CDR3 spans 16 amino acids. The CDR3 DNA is TGTGCCAGCAGCAAAGACCTGGGGTCGAACACCGGGGAGCTGTTTTTT. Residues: CASSKDLGSNTGELFF.

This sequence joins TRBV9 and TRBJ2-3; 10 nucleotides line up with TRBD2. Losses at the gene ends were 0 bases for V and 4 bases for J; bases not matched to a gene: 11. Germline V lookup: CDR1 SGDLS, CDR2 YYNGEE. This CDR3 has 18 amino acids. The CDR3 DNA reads TGTGCCAGCAGCGTAGAGGGGGATGGGACTAGCGTTGCAGATACGCAGTATTTT. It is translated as CASSVEGDGTSVADTQYF.

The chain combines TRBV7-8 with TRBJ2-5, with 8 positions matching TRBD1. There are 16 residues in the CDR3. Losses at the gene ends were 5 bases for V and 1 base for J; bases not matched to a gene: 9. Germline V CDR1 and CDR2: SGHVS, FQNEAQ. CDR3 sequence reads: CASSPRTGPSQETQYF. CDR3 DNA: TGTGCCAGCAGCCCTCGGACAGGGCCCTCCCAAGAGACCCAGTACTTC.

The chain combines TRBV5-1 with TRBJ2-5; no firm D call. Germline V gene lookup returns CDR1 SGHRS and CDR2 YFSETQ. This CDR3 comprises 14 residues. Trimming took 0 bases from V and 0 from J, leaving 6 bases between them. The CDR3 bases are TGCGCCAGCAGCTTGGGGGTCAACCAAGAGACCCAGTACTTC. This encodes CASSLGVNQETQYF.

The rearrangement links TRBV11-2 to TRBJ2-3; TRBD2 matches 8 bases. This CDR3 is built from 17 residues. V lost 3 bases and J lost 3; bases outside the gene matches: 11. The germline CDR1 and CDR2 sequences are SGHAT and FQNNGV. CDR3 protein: CASSFYGAGGPTDTQYF. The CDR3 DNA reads TGTGCCAGCAGCTTCTACGGGGCGGGGGGCCCAACAGATACGCAGTATTTT.

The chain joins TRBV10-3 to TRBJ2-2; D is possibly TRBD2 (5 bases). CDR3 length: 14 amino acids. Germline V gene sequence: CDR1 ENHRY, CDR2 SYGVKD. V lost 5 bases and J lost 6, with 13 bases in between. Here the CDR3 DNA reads TGTGCCATCAGTAGCGGTACGGGCGCCGGGGAGCTGTTTTTT. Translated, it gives CAISSGTGAGELFF.

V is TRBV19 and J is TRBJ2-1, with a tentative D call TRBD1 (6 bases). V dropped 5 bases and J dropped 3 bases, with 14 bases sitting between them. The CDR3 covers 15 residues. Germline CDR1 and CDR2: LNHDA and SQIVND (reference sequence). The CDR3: CASSPHRDYYNEQFF. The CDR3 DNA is TGTGCCAGTAGTCCTCACAGGGATTACTACAATGAGCAGTTCTTC.

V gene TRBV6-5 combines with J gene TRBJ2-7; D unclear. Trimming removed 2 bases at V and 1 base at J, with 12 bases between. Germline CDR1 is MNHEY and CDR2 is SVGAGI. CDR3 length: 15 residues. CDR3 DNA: TGTGCCAGCAGTTACCAGGCCCACCCTTCCTACGAGCAGTACTTC. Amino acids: CASSYQAHPSYEQYF.

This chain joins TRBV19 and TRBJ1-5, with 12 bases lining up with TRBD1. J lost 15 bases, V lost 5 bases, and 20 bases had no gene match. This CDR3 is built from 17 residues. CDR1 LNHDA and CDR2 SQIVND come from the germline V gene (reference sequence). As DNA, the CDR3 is TGTGCCAGTAGTTCCCTCGAGGGGGACAGGGGGCGCGGGGTGTTGCATTTT. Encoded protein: CASSSLEGDRGRGVLHF. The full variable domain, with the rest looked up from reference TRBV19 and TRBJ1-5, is DGGITQSPKYLFRKEGQNVTLSCEQNLNHDAMYWYRQDPGQGLRLIYYSQIVNDFQKGDIAEGYSVSREKKESFPLTVTSAQKNPTAFYLCASSSLEGDRGRGVLHFGDGTRLSIL.

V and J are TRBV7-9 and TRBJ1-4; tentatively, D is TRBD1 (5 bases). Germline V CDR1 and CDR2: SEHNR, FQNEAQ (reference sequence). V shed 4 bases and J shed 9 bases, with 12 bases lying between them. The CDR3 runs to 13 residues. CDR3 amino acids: CASSWGDSKKLFF. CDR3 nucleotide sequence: TGTGCCAGCAGCTGGGGCGACAGTAAAAAACTGTTTTTT.

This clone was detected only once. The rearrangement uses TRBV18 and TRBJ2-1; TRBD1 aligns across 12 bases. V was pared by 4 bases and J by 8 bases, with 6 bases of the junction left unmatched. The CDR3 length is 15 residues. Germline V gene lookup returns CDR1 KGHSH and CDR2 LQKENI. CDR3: CASSRGQGANHEQFF. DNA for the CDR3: TGTGCCAGCTCACGGGGACAGGGGGCGAACCATGAGCAGTTCTTC.

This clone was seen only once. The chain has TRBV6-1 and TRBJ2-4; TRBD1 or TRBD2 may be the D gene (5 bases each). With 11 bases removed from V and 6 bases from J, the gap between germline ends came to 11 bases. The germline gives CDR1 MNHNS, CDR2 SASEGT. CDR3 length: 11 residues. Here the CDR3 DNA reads TGTGCCTCCGGGGCAGTAAACATTCAGTACTTC. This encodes CASGAVNIQYF.